These T cell receptor beta chains were read from a single sample in a study of cytomegalovirus exposure and HLA in healthy donors. Method: immunoSEQ multiplex PCR; TCRdb's copy keeps in-frame clones and lacks some. This sample has around 74,000 clones; around three quarters occur once, and the top ten carry about 3.5%. Sequencing input: PBMCs. These receptors all stem from a man in his forties in good health and CMV-seronegative. The CDR3 runs from the conserved cysteine through the conserved F or W. The order of the fields is V gene, clone size, D gene, J gene, CDR3 protein, CDR3 DNA. D genes are given only for firm matches. Size is stated for part of the rows, as once, few or many counts, or as a class when the clone is expanded.

TRBV7-6,-,TRBD1,TRBJ1-1,CASSSRQGMNTEAFF,TGTGCCAGCAGCTCCCGACAGGGCATGAACACTGAAGCTTTCTTT
TRBV5-6,-,-,TRBJ1-4,CASSLVAATTNEKLFF,TGTGCCAGCAGCTTGGTAGCCGCCACAACTAATGAAAAACTGTTTTTT
TRBV18,once,-,TRBJ1-5,CASSPREGDQPQHF,TGTGCCAGCTCACCGAGGGAGGGGGACCAGCCCCAGCATTTT
TRBV5-1,-,-,TRBJ2-1,CASSLFDLSYNEQFF,TGCGCCAGCAGCTTGTTCGACTTATCCTACAATGAGCAGTTCTTC
TRBV5-1,-,-,TRBJ2-1,CASSLEGATVYNEQFF,TGCGCCAGCAGCTTGGAGGGTGCGACAGTTTACAATGAGCAGTTCTTC
TRBV6-6,-,-,TRBJ2-3,CASSYPEGADTQYF,TGTGCCAGCAGTTACCCAGAAGGGGCGGATACGCAGTATTTT
TRBV10-3,-,TRBD1,TRBJ2-1,CATEDRGPSSYNEQFF,TGTGCCACCGAGGACAGGGGGCCTAGCTCCTACAATGAGCAGTTCTTC
TRBV11-2,-,-,TRBJ1-1,CASSSRLGGGEAFF,TGTGCCAGCAGCTCTCGTCTGGGAGGCGGTGAAGCTTTCTTT
TRBV28,few,-,TRBJ1-2,CVVAAEYGYTF,TGTGTCGTCGCGGCGGAGTATGGCTACACCTTC
TRBV6-6,once,-,TRBJ2-2,CASSYWGGSTGELFF,TGTGCCAGCAGTTACTGGGGGGGCTCGACCGGGGAGCTGTTTTTT
TRBV7-6,-,TRBD1,TRBJ1-4,CASSSRGVRGEKLFF,TGTGCCAGCAGCTCCAGGGGGGTCCGGGGCGAAAAACTGTTTTTT
TRBV7-9,few,TRBD1,TRBJ1-5,CASSLDRGRSNQPQHF,TGTGCCAGCAGCCTGGACAGGGGGCGAAGCAATCAGCCCCAGCATTTT
TRBV14,-,-,TRBJ1-2,CASSHRNTRTLLGYGYTF,TGTGCCAGCAGCCACCGAAATACGAGGACACTTCTCGGGTATGGCTACACCTTC
TRBV5-1,once,TRBD2,TRBJ2-7,CASSRLAGDEQYF,TGCGCCAGCAGCCGACTAGCGGGGGACGAGCAGTACTTC
TRBV6-6,-,TRBD1,TRBJ2-5,CASRRTGLQETQYF,TGTGCCAGCAGGCGGACAGGCCTTCAAGAGACCCAGTACTTC
TRBV5-1,-,-,TRBJ1-2,CASSSYGQNYGYTF,TGCGCCAGCAGCTCCTACGGACAGAACTATGGCTACACCTTC
TRBV7-6,-,TRBD1,TRBJ2-7,CARSLAPGQGIYEQYF,TGTGCCCGCAGCTTAGCGCCGGGACAGGGTATCTACGAGCAGTACTTC
TRBV12-5,-,TRBD1,TRBJ2-6,CASGSTRDSGRLGSIGNVLTF,TGTGCTAGTGGTTCAACCCGGGACAGCGGCCGGTTAGGATCTATCGGCAACGTCCTGACTTTC
TRBV10-2,-,-,TRBJ1-6,CASSVSAELDSPLHF,TGCGCCAGCAGTGTGTCGGCGGAGCTGGATTCACCCCTCCACTTT
TRBV7-2,-,TRBD1,TRBJ1-2,CASSLTGEPRGYTF,TGTGCCAGCAGCTTGACAGGGGAGCCCCGTGGCTACACCTTC
TRBV7-9,-,TRBD1,TRBJ1-1,CASSYWTGGLDTEAFF,TGTGCCAGCAGCTACTGGACAGGGGGCTTGGACACTGAAGCTTTCTTT
TRBV4-1,once,TRBD1,TRBJ1-2,CASSRRTGTGGNGYTF,TGCGCCAGCAGCCGTAGAACCGGGACAGGGGGGAATGGCTACACCTTC
TRBV28,few,-,TRBJ1-4,CASSLTRGGGATNEKLFF,TGTGCCAGCAGCCTTACGCGGGGGGGAGGGGCAACTAATGAAAAACTGTTTTTT
TRBV10-3,once,-,TRBJ1-1,CAISDRQMNTEAFF,TGTGCCATCAGTGACCGACAGATGAACACTGAAGCTTTCTTT
TRBV4-1,-,-,TRBJ1-6,CASSHGLAGKINSPLHF,TGCGCCAGCAGCCATGGGTTGGCGGGGAAAATAAATTCACCCCTCCACTTT
TRBV6-6,-,TRBD1,TRBJ1-2,CASKGTGDRGYTF,TGTGCCAGCAAAGGGACAGGGGATCGAGGCTACACCTTC
TRBV28,-,TRBD1,TRBJ2-7,CASLGQGLYEQYF,TGTGCCAGCCTTGGACAGGGCCTCTACGAGCAGTACTTC
TRBV19,-,TRBD2,TRBJ2-5,CASSIVAGGVGETQYF,TGTGCCAGTAGTATAGTGGCGGGGGGCGTAGGAGAGACCCAGTACTTC
TRBV10-3,few,-,TRBJ1-3,CASKFAGSGNTIYF,TGTGCCAGCAAGTTCGCGGGTTCTGGAAACACCATATATTTT
TRBV18,-,TRBD2,TRBJ2-5,CASSPPGGETQYF,TGTGCCAGCTCACCACCGGGGGGGGAGACCCAGTACTTC